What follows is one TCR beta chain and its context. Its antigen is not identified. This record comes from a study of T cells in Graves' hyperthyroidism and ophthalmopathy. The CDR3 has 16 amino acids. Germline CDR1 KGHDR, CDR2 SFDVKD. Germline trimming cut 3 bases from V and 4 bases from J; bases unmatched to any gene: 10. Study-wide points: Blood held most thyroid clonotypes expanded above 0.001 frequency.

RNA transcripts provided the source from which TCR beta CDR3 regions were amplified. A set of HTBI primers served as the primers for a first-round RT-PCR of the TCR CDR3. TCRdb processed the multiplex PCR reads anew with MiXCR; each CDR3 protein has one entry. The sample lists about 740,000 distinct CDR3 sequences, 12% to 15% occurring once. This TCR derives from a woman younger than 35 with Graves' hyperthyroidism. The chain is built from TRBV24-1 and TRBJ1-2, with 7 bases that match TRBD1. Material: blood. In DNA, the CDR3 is TGTGCCACCAGTGATCCCGGGACAGAAGAGGGCTATGGCTACACCTTC. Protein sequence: CATSDPGTEEGYGYTF.